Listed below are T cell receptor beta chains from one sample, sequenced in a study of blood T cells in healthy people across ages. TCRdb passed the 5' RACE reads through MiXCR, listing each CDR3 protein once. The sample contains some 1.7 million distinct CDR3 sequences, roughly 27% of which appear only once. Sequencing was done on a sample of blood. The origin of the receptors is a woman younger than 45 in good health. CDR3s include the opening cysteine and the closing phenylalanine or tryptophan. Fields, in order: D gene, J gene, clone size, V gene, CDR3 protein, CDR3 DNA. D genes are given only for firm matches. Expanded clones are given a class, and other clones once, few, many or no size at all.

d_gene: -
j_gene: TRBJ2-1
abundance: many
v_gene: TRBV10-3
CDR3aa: CAISAGANEQFF
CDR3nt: TGTGCCATCAGTGCCGGGGCGAATGAGCAGTTCTTC

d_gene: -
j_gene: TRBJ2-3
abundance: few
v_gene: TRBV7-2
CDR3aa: CASSSQGGRTDTQYF
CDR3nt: TGTGCCAGCAGCTCCCAGGGAGGACGAACAGATACGCAGTATTTT

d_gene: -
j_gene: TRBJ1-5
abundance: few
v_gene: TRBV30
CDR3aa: CAWGRDNQPQHF
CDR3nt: TGTGCCTGGGGAAGGGATAATCAGCCCCAGCATTTT

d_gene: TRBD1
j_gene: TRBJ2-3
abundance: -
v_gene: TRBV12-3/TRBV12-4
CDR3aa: CASSFRGRWTDTQYF
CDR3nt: TGTGCCAGCAGTTTCAGGGGGCGGTGGACAGATACGCAGTATTTT

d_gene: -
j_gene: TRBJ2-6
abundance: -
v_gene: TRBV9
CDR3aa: CASSVAPGPAGANVLTF
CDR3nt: TGTGCCAGCAGCGTAGCCCCAGGGCCCGCTGGGGCCAACGTCCTGACTTTC

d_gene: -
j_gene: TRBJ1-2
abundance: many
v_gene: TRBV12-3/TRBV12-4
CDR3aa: CASSRVAGYTF
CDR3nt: TGTGCCAGCAGTAGAGTGGCTGGCTACACCTTC

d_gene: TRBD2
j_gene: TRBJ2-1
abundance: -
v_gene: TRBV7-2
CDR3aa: CASSLVGGLAGEDNEQFF
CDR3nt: TGTGCCAGCAGCTTAGTGGGGGGACTAGCGGGAGAGGACAATGAGCAGTTCTTC

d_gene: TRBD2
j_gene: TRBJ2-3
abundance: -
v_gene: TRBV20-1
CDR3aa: CSADWTSGVTDTQYF
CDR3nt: TGCAGTGCTGATTGGACTAGCGGGGTCACAGATACGCAGTATTTT

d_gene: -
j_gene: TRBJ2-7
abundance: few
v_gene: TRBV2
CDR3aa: CAILGVAAGYEQYF
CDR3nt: TGTGCCATCCTAGGGGTTGCCGCGGGCTACGAGCAGTACTTC

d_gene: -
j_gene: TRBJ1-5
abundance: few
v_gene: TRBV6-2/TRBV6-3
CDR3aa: CASSYGGPWQPQHF
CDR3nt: TGTGCCAGCAGTTATGGGGGTCCGTGGCAGCCCCAGCATTTT

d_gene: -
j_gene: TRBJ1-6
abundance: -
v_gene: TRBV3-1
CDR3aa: CASSRAGGNNSPLHF
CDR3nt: TGTGCCAGCAGCCGCGCGGGAGGGAATAATTCACCCCTCCACTTT

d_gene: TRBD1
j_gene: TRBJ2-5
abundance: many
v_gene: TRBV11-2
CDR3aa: CASSPTGGFSQETQYF
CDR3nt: TGTGCCAGCAGCCCGACAGGGGGGTTTAGTCAAGAGACCCAGTACTTC

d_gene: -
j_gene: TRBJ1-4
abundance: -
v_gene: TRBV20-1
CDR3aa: CSAPSQEKLFF
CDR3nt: TGCAGTGCGCCGTCCCAAGAAAAACTGTTTTTT

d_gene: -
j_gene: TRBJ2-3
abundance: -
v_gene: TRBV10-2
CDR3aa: CATRAGDTQYF
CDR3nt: TGCGCCACCAGGGCCGGGGATACGCAGTATTTT

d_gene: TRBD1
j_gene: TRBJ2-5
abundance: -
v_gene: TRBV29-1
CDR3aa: CSVLTGSGETQYF
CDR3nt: TGCAGCGTTCTGACAGGGAGCGGAGAGACCCAGTACTTC

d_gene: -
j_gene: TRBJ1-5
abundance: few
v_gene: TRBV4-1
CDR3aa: CASSQGIFQPQHF
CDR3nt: TGCGCCAGTAGCCAAGGGATCTTTCAGCCCCAGCATTTT

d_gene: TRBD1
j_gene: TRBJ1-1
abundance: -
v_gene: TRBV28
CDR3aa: CAGKGTGHEAFF
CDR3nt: TGTGCCGGAAAGGGGACAGGCCATGAAGCTTTCTTT

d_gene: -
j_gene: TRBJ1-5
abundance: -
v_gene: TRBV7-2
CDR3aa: CASSLGSSGNQPQHF
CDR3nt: TGTGCCAGCAGCTTAGGATCGAGCGGGAATCAGCCCCAGCATTTT

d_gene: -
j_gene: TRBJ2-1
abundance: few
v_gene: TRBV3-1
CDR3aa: CASSSPAAEQFF
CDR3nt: TGTGCCAGCAGCTCTCCAGCGGCTGAGCAGTTCTTC

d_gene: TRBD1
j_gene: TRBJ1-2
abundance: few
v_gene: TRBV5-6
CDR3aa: CASSLVDRASYGYTF
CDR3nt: TGTGCCAGCAGCTTGGTTGACAGGGCCTCTTATGGCTACACCTTC

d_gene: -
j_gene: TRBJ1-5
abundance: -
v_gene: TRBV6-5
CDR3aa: CAGSTGAQGQPQHF
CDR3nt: TGTGCCGGCTCCACGGGGGCGCAGGGTCAGCCCCAGCATTTT

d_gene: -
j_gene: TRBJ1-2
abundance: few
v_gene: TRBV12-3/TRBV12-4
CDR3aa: CASRPPSRLYGYTF
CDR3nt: TGTGCCAGCAGACCCCCTAGCAGGCTCTATGGCTACACCTTC

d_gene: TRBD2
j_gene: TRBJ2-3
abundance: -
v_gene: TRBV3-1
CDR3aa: CASAQGGSGGDTQYF
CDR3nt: TGTGCCAGCGCGCAAGGAGGAAGCGGGGGGGATACGCAGTATTTT

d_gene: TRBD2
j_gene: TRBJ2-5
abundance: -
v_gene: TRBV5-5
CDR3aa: CASSLAGGGRASNRGETQYF
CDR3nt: TGTGCCAGCAGCTTGGCGGGGGGAGGGAGGGCCAGTAATCGGGGAGAGACCCAGTACTTC

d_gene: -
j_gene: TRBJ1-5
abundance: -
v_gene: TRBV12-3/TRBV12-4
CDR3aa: CASSFKSDRSNQPQHF
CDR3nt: TGTGCCAGCAGTTTTAAGTCTGACAGGAGCAATCAGCCCCAGCATTTT

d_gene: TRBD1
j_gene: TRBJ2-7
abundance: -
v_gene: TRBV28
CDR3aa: CACSRRQGNEQYF
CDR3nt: TGTGCCTGCAGCCGCCGACAGGGGAACGAGCAGTACTTC

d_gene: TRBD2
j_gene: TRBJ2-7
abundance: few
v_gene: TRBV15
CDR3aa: CATSRGWGGETSTQYF
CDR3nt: TGTGCCACCAGCAGAGGGTGGGGAGGGGAAACCTCTACGCAGTACTTC

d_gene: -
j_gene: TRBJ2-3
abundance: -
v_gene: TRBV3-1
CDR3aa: CASRDLGEPQDTQYF
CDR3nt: TGTGCCAGCAGGGACTTGGGGGAGCCCCAAGATACGCAGTATTTT

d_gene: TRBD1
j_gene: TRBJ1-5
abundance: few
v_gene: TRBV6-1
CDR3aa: CASTPGTGGGQPQHF
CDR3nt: TGTGCCAGCACCCCCGGGACAGGGGGAGGTCAGCCCCAGCATTTT

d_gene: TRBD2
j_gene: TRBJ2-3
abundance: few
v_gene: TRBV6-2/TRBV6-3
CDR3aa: CASYWATRGERTEMQYF
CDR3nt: TGTGCCAGCTATTGGGCAACTCGGGGGGAGAGAACAGAGATGCAGTATTTT

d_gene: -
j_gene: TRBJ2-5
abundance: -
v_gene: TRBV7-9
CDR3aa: CASGTDGATQYF
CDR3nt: TGTGCCAGCGGCACCGACGGAGCGACCCAGTACTTC

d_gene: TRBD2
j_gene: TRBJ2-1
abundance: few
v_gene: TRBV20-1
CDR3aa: CSASVTGGVTYNEQFF
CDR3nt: TGCAGTGCTAGTGTTACCGGGGGGGTCACCTACAATGAGCAGTTCTTC

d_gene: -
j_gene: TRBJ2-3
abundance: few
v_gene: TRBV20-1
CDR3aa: CSAVVPDTQYF
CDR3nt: TGCAGTGCTGTAGTGCCAGATACGCAGTATTTT

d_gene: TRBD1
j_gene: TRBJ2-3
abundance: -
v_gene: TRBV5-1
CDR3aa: CASSNHNRGADTQYF
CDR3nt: TGCGCCAGCAGCAATCATAACAGGGGGGCAGATACGCAGTATTTT

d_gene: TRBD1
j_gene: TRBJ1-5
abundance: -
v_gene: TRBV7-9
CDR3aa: CASSLAGGPYSNQPQHF
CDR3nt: TGTGCCAGCAGCTTAGCAGGGGGCCCCTATAGCAATCAGCCCCAGCATTTT

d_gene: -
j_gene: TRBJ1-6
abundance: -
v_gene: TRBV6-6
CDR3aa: CASSDQLKTLHF
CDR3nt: TGTGCCAGTAGTGACCAATTGAAGACCCTCCACTTT

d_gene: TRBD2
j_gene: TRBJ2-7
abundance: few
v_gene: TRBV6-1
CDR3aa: CASSDLGRLAVVGEQYF
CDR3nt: TGTGCCAGCAGTGACCTCGGCAGACTAGCGGTCGTTGGGGAGCAGTACTTC

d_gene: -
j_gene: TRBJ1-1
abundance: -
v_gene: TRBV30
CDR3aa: CAWSPLRREVPEAFF
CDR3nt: TGTGCCTGGAGCCCGCTGAGACGGGAAGTCCCTGAAGCTTTCTTT

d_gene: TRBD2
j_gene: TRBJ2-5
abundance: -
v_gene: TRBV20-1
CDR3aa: CSASSPLAGAKETQYF
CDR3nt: TGCAGTGCTAGTTCACCTTTAGCGGGGGCTAAAGAGACCCAGTACTTC

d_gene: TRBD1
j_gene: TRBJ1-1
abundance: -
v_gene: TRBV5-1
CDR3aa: CASSPTGNMNTEAFF
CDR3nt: TGCGCCAGCAGCCCGACAGGGAACATGAACACTGAAGCTTTCTTT

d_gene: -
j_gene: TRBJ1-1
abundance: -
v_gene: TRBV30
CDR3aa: CAWTRNRLTEAFF
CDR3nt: TGTGCCTGGACCCGAAACAGGCTCACTGAAGCTTTCTTT

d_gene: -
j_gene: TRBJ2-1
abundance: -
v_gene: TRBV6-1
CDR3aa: CAGTLGGDPYNEQFF
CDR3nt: TGTGCCGGCACCCTTGGAGGGGACCCCTACAATGAGCAGTTCTTC

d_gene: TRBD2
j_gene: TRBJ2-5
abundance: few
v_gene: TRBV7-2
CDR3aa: CASSPPGLAGGLGETQYF
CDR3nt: TGTGCCAGCAGCCCCCCCGGACTAGCGGGAGGGCTAGGAGAGACCCAGTACTTC

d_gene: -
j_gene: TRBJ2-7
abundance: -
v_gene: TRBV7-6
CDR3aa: CASSHGSEYEQYF
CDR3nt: TGTGCCAGCAGCCACGGCAGCGAATACGAGCAGTACTTC

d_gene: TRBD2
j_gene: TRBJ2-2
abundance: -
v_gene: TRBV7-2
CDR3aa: CASSQDGLVGTGELFF
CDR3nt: TGTGCCAGCAGTCAGGACGGACTAGTTGGCACCGGGGAGCTGTTTTTT

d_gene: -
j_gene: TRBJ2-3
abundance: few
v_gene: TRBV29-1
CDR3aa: CSVESSGQYF
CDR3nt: TGCAGCGTTGAGTCCTCGGGGCAGTATTTT

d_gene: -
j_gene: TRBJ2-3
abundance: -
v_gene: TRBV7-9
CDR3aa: CASSPGGSADTQYF
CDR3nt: TGTGCCAGCAGCCCAGGGGGGTCGGCAGATACGCAGTATTTT

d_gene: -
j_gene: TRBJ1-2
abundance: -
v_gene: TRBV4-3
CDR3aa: CASSRGEGNYGYTF
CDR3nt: TGCGCCAGCAGCCGAGGGGAGGGGAACTATGGCTACACCTTC

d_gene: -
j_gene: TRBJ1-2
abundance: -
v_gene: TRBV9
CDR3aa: CASSTGRAGYTF
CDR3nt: TGTGCCAGCAGCACAGGGAGGGCCGGCTACACCTTC

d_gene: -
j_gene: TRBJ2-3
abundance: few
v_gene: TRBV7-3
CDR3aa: CASSLVITGIDTQYF
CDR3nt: TGTGCCAGCAGCTTAGTGATAACGGGAATAGATACGCAGTATTTT

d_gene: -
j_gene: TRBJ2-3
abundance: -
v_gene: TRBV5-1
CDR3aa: CASSLSGGVSADTQYF
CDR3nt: TGCGCCAGCAGCTTGTCCGGCGGGGTGAGCGCAGATACGCAGTATTTT

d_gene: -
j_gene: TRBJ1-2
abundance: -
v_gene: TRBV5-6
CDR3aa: CASSLTLGFYGYTF
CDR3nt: TGTGCCAGCAGCTTGACCCTCGGCTTCTATGGCTACACCTTC